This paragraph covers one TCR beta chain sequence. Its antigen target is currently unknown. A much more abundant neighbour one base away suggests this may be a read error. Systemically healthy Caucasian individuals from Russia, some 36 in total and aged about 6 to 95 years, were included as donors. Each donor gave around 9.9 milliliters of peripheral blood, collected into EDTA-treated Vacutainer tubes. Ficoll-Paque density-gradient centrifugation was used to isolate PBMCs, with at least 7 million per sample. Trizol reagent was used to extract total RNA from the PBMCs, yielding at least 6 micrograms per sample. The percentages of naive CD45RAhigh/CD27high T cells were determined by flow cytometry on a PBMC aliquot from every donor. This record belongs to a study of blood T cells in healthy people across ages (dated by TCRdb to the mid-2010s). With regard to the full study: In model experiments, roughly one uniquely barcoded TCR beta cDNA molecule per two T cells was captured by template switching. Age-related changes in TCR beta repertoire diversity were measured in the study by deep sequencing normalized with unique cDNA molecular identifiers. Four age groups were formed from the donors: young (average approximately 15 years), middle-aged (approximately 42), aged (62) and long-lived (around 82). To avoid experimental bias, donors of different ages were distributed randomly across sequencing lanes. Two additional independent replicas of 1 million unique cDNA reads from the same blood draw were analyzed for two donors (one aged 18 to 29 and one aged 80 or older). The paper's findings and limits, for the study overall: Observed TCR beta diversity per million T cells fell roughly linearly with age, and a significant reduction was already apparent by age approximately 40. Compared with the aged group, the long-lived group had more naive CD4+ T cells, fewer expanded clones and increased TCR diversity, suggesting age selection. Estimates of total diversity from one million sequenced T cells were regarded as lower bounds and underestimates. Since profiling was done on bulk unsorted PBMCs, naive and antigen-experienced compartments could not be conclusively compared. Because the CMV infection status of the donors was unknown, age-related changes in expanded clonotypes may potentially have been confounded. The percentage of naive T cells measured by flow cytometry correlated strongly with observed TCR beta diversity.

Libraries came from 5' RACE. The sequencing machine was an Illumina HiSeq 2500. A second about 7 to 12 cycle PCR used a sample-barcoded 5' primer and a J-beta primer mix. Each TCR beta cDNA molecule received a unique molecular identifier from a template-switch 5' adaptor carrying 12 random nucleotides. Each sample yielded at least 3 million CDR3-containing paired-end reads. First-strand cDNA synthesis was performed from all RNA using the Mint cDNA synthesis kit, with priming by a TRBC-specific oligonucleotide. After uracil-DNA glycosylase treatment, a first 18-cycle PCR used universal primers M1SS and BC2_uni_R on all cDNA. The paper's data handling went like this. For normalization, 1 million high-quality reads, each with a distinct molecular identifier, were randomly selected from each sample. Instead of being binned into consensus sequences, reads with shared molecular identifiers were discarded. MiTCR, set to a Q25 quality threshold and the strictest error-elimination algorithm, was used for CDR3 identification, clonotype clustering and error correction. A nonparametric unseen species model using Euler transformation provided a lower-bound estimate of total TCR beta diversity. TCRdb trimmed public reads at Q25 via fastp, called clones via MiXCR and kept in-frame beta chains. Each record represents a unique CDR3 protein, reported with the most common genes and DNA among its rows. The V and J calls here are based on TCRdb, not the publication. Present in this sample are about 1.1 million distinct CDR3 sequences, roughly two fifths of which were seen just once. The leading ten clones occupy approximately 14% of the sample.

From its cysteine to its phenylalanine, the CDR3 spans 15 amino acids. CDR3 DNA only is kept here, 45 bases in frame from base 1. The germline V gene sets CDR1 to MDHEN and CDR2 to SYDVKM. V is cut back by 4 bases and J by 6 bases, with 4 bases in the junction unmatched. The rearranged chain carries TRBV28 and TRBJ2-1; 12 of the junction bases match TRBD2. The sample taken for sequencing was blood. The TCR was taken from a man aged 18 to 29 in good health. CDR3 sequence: CASSYTSGRPNEQFF. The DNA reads TGTGCCAGCAGTTATACTAGCGGGAGGCCCAATGAGCAGTTCTTC.